The TCR beta chain under discussion was sequenced for a study of metastatic and nonmetastatic thyroid tumors. For the study at large: Repertoire comparison spanned blood and tumor or nodule tissue of malignant and benign thyroid patients.

Per germline, CDR1 SNHLY and CDR2 FYNNEI. There are 14 residues in the CDR3. Trimming took off 6 bases at V and 5 bases at J, with 15 bases between the two ends. This clone appeared many times. Antigen specificity is unknown. Study-wide results and limits: Benign nodules were reported to have significantly lower TCR beta diversity than malignant thyroid tumors, in blood and tumor.

Before thyroid surgery, none of the patients had received any treatment. How the authors handled the data: Differences in CDR3 between clinicopathological groups were drawn on to build a classifier intended to discriminate distant-metastatic papillary thyroid cancer patients. TCRdb re-analyzed the PCR reads through MiXCR. In this record, the V and J calls reflect TCRdb's handling and not the investigators' own analysis. The repertoire has tens of thousands of clones, 20% to 30% of them found once; the top ten carry approximately 6%. This sequence originates from a female donor with papillary thyroid cancer or a benign thyroid nodule (not recorded which). Some clones in this sample may be carry-over from other donors' samples. This chain links TRBV2 with TRBJ2-3; D is undetermined. The specimen sequenced was blood. In DNA form, the CDR3 reads TGTGCCAGCAGGCCTCGACGTGGTGGAGATACGCAGTATTTT. Translation: CASRPRRGGDTQYF.